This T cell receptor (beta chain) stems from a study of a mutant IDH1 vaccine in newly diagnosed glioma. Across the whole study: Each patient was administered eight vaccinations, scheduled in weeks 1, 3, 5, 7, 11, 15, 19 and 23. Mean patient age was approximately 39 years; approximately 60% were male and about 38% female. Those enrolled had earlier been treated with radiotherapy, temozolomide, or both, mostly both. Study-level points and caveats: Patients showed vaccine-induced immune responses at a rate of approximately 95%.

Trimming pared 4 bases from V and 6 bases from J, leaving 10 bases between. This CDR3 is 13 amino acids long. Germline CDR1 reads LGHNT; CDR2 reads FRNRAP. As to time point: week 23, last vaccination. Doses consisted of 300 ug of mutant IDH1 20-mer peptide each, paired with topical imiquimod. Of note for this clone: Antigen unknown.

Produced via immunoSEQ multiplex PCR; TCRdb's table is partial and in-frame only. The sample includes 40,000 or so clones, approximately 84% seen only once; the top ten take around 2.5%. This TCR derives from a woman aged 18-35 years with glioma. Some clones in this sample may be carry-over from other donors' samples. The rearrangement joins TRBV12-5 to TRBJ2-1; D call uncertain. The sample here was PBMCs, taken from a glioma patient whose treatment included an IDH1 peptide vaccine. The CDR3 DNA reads TGTGCTAGTGGTTCACCCTTCATCAATGAGCAGTTCTTC. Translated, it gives CASGSPFINEQFF. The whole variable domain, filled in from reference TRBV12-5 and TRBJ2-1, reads DARVTQTPRHKVTEMGQEVTMRCQPILGHNTVFWYRQTMMQGLELLAYFRNRAPLDDSGMPKDRFSAEMPDATLATLKIQPSEPRDSAVYFCASGSPFINEQFFGPGTRLTVL.